The 22 T cell receptor beta chains listed next were all sequenced from one sample in a study of blood T cell repertoires in COVID-19. The repertoire was sequenced with immunoSEQ multiplex PCR; TCRdb's copy has only in-frame clones and lacks some. The data show 310,000 or so clones, with around 90% seen just once and around 2.2% held by the top ten. Material: peripheral blood. The receptor set was obtained from a woman in her fifties or sixties who had recovered from COVID-19.

The rearrangement uses TRBV5-8 and TRBJ2-7, with 9 bases fitting TRBD2. Trimming at V came to 4 bases and at J to 2 bases, leaving 7 bases not matched to a gene. The germline CDR1 and CDR2 sequences are SGHTS and YDEGEE. The CDR3 runs 15 residues. Written as DNA, the CDR3 is TGTGCCAGCAGCCTCCGGCCTAGCGGGACCTACGAGCAGTACTTC. Translation: CASSLRPSGTYEQYF. Based on the CDR3 plus reference TRBV5-8 and TRBJ2-7, the full variable domain is EAGVTQSPTHLIKTRGQQATLRCSPISGHTSVYWYQQALGLGLQFLLWYDEGEERNRGNFPPRFSGRQFPNYSSELNVNALELEDSALYLCASSLRPSGTYEQYFGPGTRLTVT.

This clone was observed once. CDR3 in amino acids: CASSGGQGARNQPQHF. Written as DNA, the CDR3 is TGTGCCAGCAGTGGGGGACAGGGGGCCCGCAATCAGCCCCAGCATTTT. The chain carries TRBV2 and TRBJ1-5; 12 nucleotides align to TRBD1. The germline V gene encodes CDR1 SNHLY and CDR2 FYNNEI. The CDR3 is made up of 16 amino acids. The V segment lost 4 bases and the J segment 2 bases; nucleotides outside the gene matches: 3.

In its sample, this clone was seen a few times. The chain has TRBV5-1 and TRBJ1-1, with a possible D match to TRBD1 (6 bases). V was cut by 4 bases and J by 3 bases, with 19 bases left in between. Germline CDR1 is SGHRS and CDR2 is YFSETQ. The CDR3 loop spans 16 amino acids. CDR3 nucleotides: TGCGCCAGCAGCCCTCGAAATCCGGGACACTACACTGAAGCTTTCTTT. Its translation: CASSPRNPGHYTEAFF. Drawing the rest from reference TRBV5-1 and TRBJ1-1, the complete variable domain is KAGVTQTPRYLIKTRGQQVTLSCSPISGHRSVSWYQQTPGQGLQFLFEYFSETQRNKGNFPGRFSGRQFSNSRSEMNVSTLELGDSALYLCASSPRNPGHYTEAFFGQGTRLTVV.

This chain uses TRBV3-1 (or the pseudogene TRBV3-2) with TRBJ1-1; 7 bases fit TRBD1. The V gene end was trimmed by 5 bases and the J gene end by 5 bases; junction bases not matched to a gene: 2. Per the germline V gene, CDR1 is LGHDT and CDR2 is YNNKEL (reference sequence). The CDR3 is made up of 12 amino acids. As DNA, the CDR3 is TGTGCCAGCAGCGCAGGGGGTACTGAAGCTTTCTTT. Amino acid sequence: CASSAGGTEAFF.

The chain employs TRBV7-9 and TRBJ2-7; a weak D match, TRBD2 (5 bases). Germline CDR1 is SEHNR and CDR2 is FQNEAQ (reference sequence). The ends were cut back, 1 base at V and 7 bases at J, with 8 bases in the middle. CDR3 size: 12 residues. The CDR3 protein is CASSLVPGEQYF. As DNA, the CDR3 is TGTGCCAGCAGCTTAGTCCCGGGGGAGCAGTACTTC.

This clone was picked up one time. The chain links TRBV5-1 to TRBJ1-4; TRBD1 aligns across 8 bases. Germline V lookup: CDR1 SGHRS, CDR2 YFSETQ. The CDR3 length is 14 residues. Trimming took 1 base from V and 4 from J; bases not matched to a gene: 0. The CDR3, as DNA: TGCGCCAGCAGCTTGACAGGGGGTAATGAAAAACTGTTTTTT. This sequence encodes CASSLTGGNEKLFF.

The V gene is TRBV15, the J gene TRBJ2-1; 8 positions match TRBD2. The germline V gene encodes CDR1 LNHNV and CDR2 YYDKDF (reference sequence). J gave up 2 bases and V 1 base, and 7 bases lay outside the gene matches. This CDR3 has 17 amino acids. The CDR3 DNA is TGTGCCACCAGCAGAGCGGGGAGCGGGAGACCCTACAATGAGCAGTTCTTC. Protein sequence: CATSRAGSGRPYNEQFF.

CDR3 DNA: TGTGCCAGCAGTTCCCGGACTAGCGGAATCTCCTACGAGCAGTACTTC. Translating gives CASSSRTSGISYEQYF. This chain joins TRBV6-2 or TRBV6-3 and TRBJ2-7; 10 bases align to TRBD2. CDR3 length: 16 amino acids. Looked up from germline, CDR1 is MNHEY and CDR2 is SVGEGT. The ends lost 4 bases at V and 0 bases at J; junction bases unmatched: 6.

This rearrangement joins TRBV19 to TRBJ2-7; D not resolved. Germline CDR1 LNHDA, CDR2 SQIVND (reference sequence). Trimming left V 1 base short and J 2 bases short, with 18 bases between. The CDR3 is 17 residues long. This CDR3 reads CASSIAEGTLNPYEQYF. CDR3 DNA: TGTGCCAGTAGTATAGCGGAAGGCACACTAAACCCCTACGAGCAGTACTTC.

V is TRBV4-2 and J is TRBJ1-4; no clear D. Trimming removed 4 bases at V and 8 bases at J, with 17 bases between. Germline V gene data show CDR1 as LGHNA and CDR2 as YNFKEQ. The CDR3 is made up of 15 amino acids. CDR3 nucleotides: TGTGCCAGCAGCCCCGCTTCCTCCTTGGGCGAAAAACTGTTTTTT. Its protein product is CASSPASSLGEKLFF.

The chain recombines TRBV19 with TRBJ1-2; 9 positions match TRBD1. The CDR3 sequence is 15 residues long. With 4 bases clipped from V and 1 base from J, the junction kept 4 bases outside the gene matches. Germline loops: CDR1 LNHDA, CDR2 SQIVND (reference sequence). The CDR3 sequence is CASSTKTGGNYGYTF. CDR3 bases: TGTGCCAGTAGTACCAAGACAGGGGGTAACTATGGCTACACCTTC.

This chain connects TRBV7-9 to TRBJ1-2, with D unresolved. The V gene's germline CDR1 is SEHNR and CDR2 FQNEAQ (reference sequence). The CDR3 contains 15 residues. The ends were cut back, 5 bases at V and 0 bases at J, with 13 bases in the middle. The CDR3 sequence is CASSPAHSSNYGYTF. CDR3 in DNA: TGTGCCAGCAGCCCAGCCCACAGTTCTAACTATGGCTACACCTTC.

The chain links TRBV6-5 to TRBJ2-1, with D possibly being TRBD1 (6 bases). Germline assignment: CDR1 MNHEY and CDR2 SVGAGI. CDR3 size: 11 residues. Between the trimmed V and J ends, which lost 7 bases and 10 bases, there was a span of 11 bases. CDR3 protein: CASKRGGEQFF. The CDR3 nucleotides read TGTGCCAGCAAAAGAGGGGGAGAGCAGTTCTTC.

The chain is built from TRBV2 and TRBJ1-5, with D maybe TRBD1 (5 bases). Trimming removed 2 bases at V and 1 base at J, with 12 bases between. Per germline, CDR1 SNHLY and CDR2 FYNNEI. The CDR3 has 16 amino acids. The CDR3 nucleotides read TGTGCCAGCAGTGAACCTGTCGGGGGGAGCAATCAGCCCCAGCATTTT. Its translation is CASSEPVGGSNQPQHF.

The CDR3: CASRKTTGGNEQYF. In nucleotides, the CDR3 is TGCGCCAGCCGCAAGACGACAGGGGGTAACGAGCAGTACTTC. This chain links TRBV4-1 with TRBJ2-7, with 9 bases matching TRBD1. CDR3 length: 14 amino acids. Losses at the gene ends were 8 bases for V and 5 bases for J; bases not matched to a gene: 10. Germline CDR1 reads MGHRA; CDR2 reads YSYEKL.

This clone was seen only once. This chain connects TRBV7-2 to TRBJ1-3; 7 nucleotides agree with TRBD1. Germline CDR1 and CDR2: SGHTA and FQGNSA. Trimming at V came to 5 bases and at J to 2 bases, leaving 9 bases not matched to a gene. This CDR3 is built from 16 residues. For the CDR3, the DNA is TGTGCCAGCAGCCGCCGTGGAGGGGGCACTGGAAACACCATATATTTT. The encoded protein is CASSRRGGGTGNTIYF.

The rearrangement uses TRBV30 and TRBJ2-7, with 7 bases that match TRBD1. CDR1 is GTSNPN, CDR2 SVGIG, per germline (reference sequence). V gave up 0 bases and J gave up 3 bases; unmatched junction bases: 2. CDR3 length: 13 amino acids. This CDR3 is CAWSVYRGYEQYF. CDR3 DNA: TGTGCCTGGAGTGTATACAGGGGCTACGAGCAGTACTTC.

The chain uses TRBV4-1 and TRBJ2-7; D unresolved. Germline V CDR1 and CDR2: MGHRA, YSYEKL. This CDR3 has 15 amino acids. The V and J ends lost 3 bases and 3 bases respectively, with 15 bases between them. CDR3 residues: CASSHRRARYYEQYF. Written as DNA, the CDR3 is TGCGCCAGCAGCCATCGAAGAGCGCGCTACTACGAGCAGTACTTC.

The chain carries TRBV2 and TRBJ2-4; weak D call: TRBD2 (7 bases). CDR3 length equals 16 residues. V lost 3 bases to trimming and J lost 0 bases, with 12 bases between them. Germline CDR1 is SNHLY and CDR2 is FYNNEI. CDR3 in DNA: TGTGCCAGCAGTGATCGGGGGGCTAGAGCCAAAAACATTCAGTACTTC. It encodes CASSDRGARAKNIQYF. Using reference TRBV2 and TRBJ2-4 for the parts outside the CDR3, the full variable domain is EPEVTQTPSHQVTQMGQEVILRCVPISNHLYFYWYRQILGQKVEFLVSFYNNEISEKSEIFDDQFSVERPDGSNFTLKIRSTKLEDSAMYFCASSDRGARAKNIQYFGAGTRLSVL.

CDR3 residues: CASSQDSIWDRGTGIYEQYF. CDR3 sequence (DNA): TGTGCCAGCAGCCAAGATTCCATTTGGGACAGGGGGACTGGAATCTACGAGCAGTACTTC. The chain is built from TRBV14 and TRBJ2-7; 11 bases line up with TRBD1. CDR3 size: 20 residues. Losses at the gene ends were 0 bases for V and 3 bases for J; bases not matched to a gene: 16. Per germline, CDR1 SGHDN and CDR2 FVKESK. The full variable domain, with the rest looked up from reference TRBV14 and TRBJ2-7, is EAGVTQFPSHSVIEKGQTVTLRCDPISGHDNLYWYRRVMGKEIKFLLHFVKESKQDESGMPNNRFLAERTGGTYSTLKVQPAELEDSGVYFCASSQDSIWDRGTGIYEQYFGPGTRLTVT.

The CDR3 nucleotides are TGTGCCAGCAGAAATAGCGGGGGGTACAATGAGCAGTTCTTC. Translating it yields CASRNSGGYNEQFF. The genes are TRBV7-2 and TRBJ2-1, with 10 bases identical to TRBD2. Germline assignment: CDR1 SGHTA and CDR2 FQGNSA. This CDR3 has 14 amino acids. J lost 4 bases, V lost 6 bases, and 3 bases had no gene match.

The chain carries TRBV7-9 and TRBJ2-5, with 11 bases lining up with TRBD2. Per germline, CDR1 SEHNR and CDR2 FQNEAQ (reference sequence). V shed 4 bases and J 0 bases; nucleotides not matched to a gene: 1. The CDR3 sequence is 15 residues long. The CDR3 DNA follows: TGTGCCAGCAGCTCGGGACTAGCGGACCAAGAGACCCAGTACTTC. It translates to CASSSGLADQETQYF.